This section outlines one T cell receptor (beta chain) sequence together with its context. Its antigen is not yet known. Per-base quality was not reported, and no clone a single base away is much larger than it. Trimming removed 10 bases from V and 5 bases from J, leaving 14 bases between the germline ends. Per the germline V gene (reference sequence), LNHDA is the CDR1 and SQIVND is the CDR2. The CDR3 runs 12 amino acids, cysteine and phenylalanine included. Just CDR3 DNA is preserved here, 36 bases in frame from base 1. The library was obtained by the immunoSEQ multiplex PCR assay. Per the source publication's procedure: A statistical classification framework was built to diagnose cytomegalovirus status from the catalog of TCR beta chain sequences. TCRdb took over this immuneACCESS table, retaining in-frame rearrangements with V and J assigned. Such tables are incomplete; in checked studies, under half of the missing clones stem from an unresolved V gene, and the remainder is unexplained. V and J calls and clone size follow that table, whereas D and trimming were derived from the DNA. This sample lists some 100,000 clones; about 82% were detected once. Jointly, the top ten make up approximately 4.9% of the sample.

Separate from the roughly 630-subject first cohort, the validation cohort of 95 to 150 subjects was the group to which the donors belonged. These data belong to a study of cytomegalovirus exposure and HLA in healthy donors listed by TCRdb under 2017. As for the study more broadly: According to a later analysis, one platform produced both the approximately 110 validation repertoires and the approximately 600 repertoires of the first cohort. A separate validation cohort of approximately 130 different subjects was used in addition to the 666-subject first cohort. To predict cytomegalovirus infection status, the study combined high-throughput TCR immunosequencing, statistical association of individual TCRs with disease status, and machine learning. The aim of the study was to test whether cataloging public T cell receptors could identify signatures of past pathogen exposure.

Broader findings and caveats from the paper: The classifier was reported to diagnose cytomegalovirus status with high specificity and sensitivity in both the original and validation cohorts. Of the cluster scores, roughly 95% were above 0 in a later analysis, which found that TCRs clustered in the first cohort also tended to co-occur in the 95 to 150 validation repertoires. In the study, approximately 160 TCR beta chains were listed as associated with cytomegalovirus. In vitro tests confirmed that three of the cytomegalovirus-associated TCR beta chains recognize cytomegalovirus antigens. Most TCR sequences were seen in very few donors, while some public TCRs were found in many individuals. All 110 or so repertoires were used to score co-occurrence in the validation cohort in a later analysis, because that analysis had no HLA typing for the cohort. It was suggested by the authors that the approach could potentially be generalized to other disease states and immunological phenotypes.

The source is a man younger than 35 in good health and CMV-seronegative. Input material: PBMCs. The rearrangement combines TRBV19 with TRBJ2-5; TRBD2 might be the D gene, on 5 matching bases. The base sequence is TGTGCCACCCGCGGGCTGGGGGAGACCCAGTACTTC. Its coded protein is CATRGLGETQYF. The CDR3 plus the reference TRBV19 and TRBJ2-5 genes for the other parts give the full variable domain: DGGITQSPKYLFRKEGQNVTLSCEQNLNHDAMYWYRQDPGQGLRLIYYSQIVNDFQKGDIAEGYSVSREKKESFPLTVTSAQKNPTAFYLCATRGLGETQYFGPGTRLLVL.